Below, one TCR beta chain is given with its context. The sample is drawn from a study of CD4 T cells in relation to SARS-CoV-2 and coronaviruses. Looked up from germline, CDR1 is GTSNPN and CDR2 is SVGIG (reference sequence). V was clipped by 0 bases and J by 4 bases; unmatched bases: 7. The CDR3 totals 16 residues. Method: immunoSEQ multiplex PCR; TCRdb's copy keeps in-frame clones and lacks some. Found here are tens of thousands of clones, over 75% of them singletons; the top ten hold 3.1%. This clonotype was sampled from an adult with COVID-19. The source material was memory CD4+ T cells from PBMCs. The chain has TRBV30 and TRBJ2-3; 10 bases match TRBD2. CDR3 amino acids: CAWSVAASGSADTQYF. The CDR3, as DNA: TGTGCCTGGAGTGTAGCGGCTAGCGGGAGTGCAGATACGCAGTATTTT. The full variable domain, completed using reference TRBV30 and TRBJ2-3, is SQTIHQWPATLVQPVGSPLSLECTVEGTSNPNLYWYRQAAGRGLQLLFYSVGIGQISSEVPQNLSASRPQDRQFILSSKKLLLSDSGFYLCAWSVAASGSADTQYFGPGTRLTVL.